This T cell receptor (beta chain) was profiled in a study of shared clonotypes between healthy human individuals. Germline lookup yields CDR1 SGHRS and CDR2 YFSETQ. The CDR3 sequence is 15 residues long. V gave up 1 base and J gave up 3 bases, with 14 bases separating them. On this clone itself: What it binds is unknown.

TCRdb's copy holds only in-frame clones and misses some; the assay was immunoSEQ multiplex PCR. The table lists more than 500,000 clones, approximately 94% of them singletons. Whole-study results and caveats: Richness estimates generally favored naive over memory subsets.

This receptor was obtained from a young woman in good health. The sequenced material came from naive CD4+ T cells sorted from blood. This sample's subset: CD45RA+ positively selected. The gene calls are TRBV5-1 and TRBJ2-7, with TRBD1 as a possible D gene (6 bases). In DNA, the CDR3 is TGCGCCAGCAGCTTGAGGCAGGGGATCTTCTACGAGCAGTACTTC. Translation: CASSLRQGIFYEQYF.